Shown below are 5 T cell receptor beta chains from a single sample sequenced in a study of cytomegalovirus exposure and HLA in healthy donors. Method: immunoSEQ multiplex PCR; TCRdb's copy keeps in-frame clones and lacks some. The sample carries about 64,000 clones, 75% to 90% recorded once. Sequenced input: PBMCs. These TCRs come from a woman between 18 and 29 years old in good health and CMV-seronegative.

The chain couples TRBV27 to TRBJ1-2; 12 positions match TRBD1. Germline lookup yields CDR1 MNHEY and CDR2 SMNVEV (reference sequence). V lost 5 bases, J lost 9 bases, and 7 bases stayed unmatched. The CDR3 sequence is 14 residues long. CDR3 DNA sequence: TGTGCCAGCAGTCCCGGGACAGGGGGCGGGAGCTACACCTTC. Translating gives CASSPGTGGGSYTF.

The rearrangement uses TRBV28 and TRBJ1-1; TRBD1 aligns across 8 bases. CDR3 length equals 15 residues. Germline-derived CDR1 and CDR2 are MDHEN and SYDVKM. The trim removed 0 bases at V and 0 bases at J, leaving 0 bases unmatched. In nucleotides, the CDR3 is TGTGCCAGCAGTTTATGGGACAGGGTGAACACTGAAGCTTTCTTT. Its protein is CASSLWDRVNTEAFF.

The V call is TRBV5-6, the J call TRBJ2-7, with 9 nucleotides matching TRBD2. Germline V gene lookup returns CDR1 SGHDT and CDR2 YYEEEE. The J segment lost 2 bases and the V segment lost 7 bases, leaving 16 bases of the junction unmatched. This CDR3 is 17 amino acids long. In DNA, the CDR3 is TGTGCCAGCCAAAAAATTGAAACTAGCGGGCTCACCTACGAGCAGTACTTC. This translates into CASQKIETSGLTYEQYF.

The chain has TRBV5-6 and TRBJ1-4, with 8 bases lining up with TRBD1. Unmatched junction bases numbered 6, after V lost 2 bases and J lost 0 bases. Germline CDR1 SGHDT, CDR2 YYEEEE. CDR3 length equals 17 residues. The CDR3 DNA reads TGTGCCAGCAGCTTTGACAGGGGCCCTACAACTAATGAAAAACTGTTTTTT. Amino acid sequence: CASSFDRGPTTNEKLFF.

The chain couples TRBV6-1 to TRBJ1-2, with 9 bases lining up with TRBD1. V trimming: 0 bases; J trimming: 13 bases; junction bases outside the gene matches: 6. This CDR3 comprises 13 residues. CDR1 and CDR2 (germline): MNHNS, SASEGT. CDR3 residues: CASSEAPGTGCTF. The CDR3 DNA sequence: TGTGCCAGCAGTGAAGCCCCAGGGACAGGGTGCACCTTC.